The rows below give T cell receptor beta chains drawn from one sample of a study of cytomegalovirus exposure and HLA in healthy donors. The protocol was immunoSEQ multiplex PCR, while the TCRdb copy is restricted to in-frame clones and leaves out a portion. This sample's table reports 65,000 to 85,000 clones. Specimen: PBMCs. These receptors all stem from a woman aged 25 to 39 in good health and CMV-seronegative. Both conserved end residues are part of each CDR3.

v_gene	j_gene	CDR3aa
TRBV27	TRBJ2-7	CASSLEGLSYEQYF
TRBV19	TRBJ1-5	CASRGTVNSNQPQHF
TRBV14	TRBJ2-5	CASSSGTGSRTQYF
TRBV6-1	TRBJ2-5	CASNRGRETQYF
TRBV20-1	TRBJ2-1	CSARFVNEQFF
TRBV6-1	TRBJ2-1	CASSLAGESFSFF
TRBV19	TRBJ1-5	CASSIVRGNQPQHF
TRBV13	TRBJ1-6	CASSLKGQYNSPLHF
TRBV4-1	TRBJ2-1	CASSQELADNEQFF
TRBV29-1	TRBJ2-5	CSAVLGREETQYF
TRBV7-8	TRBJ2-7	CASSLDIPYEQYF
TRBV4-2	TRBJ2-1	CASSQDRTGGYNEQFF
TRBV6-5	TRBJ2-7	CASSHSGTSPYEQYF
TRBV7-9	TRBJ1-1	CASLQSGNTEAFF
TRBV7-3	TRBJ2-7	CASSQSGGAGEQYF
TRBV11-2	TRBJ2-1	CASSLGLRGNEQFF
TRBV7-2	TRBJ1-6	CASSRTGGNHSPLHF
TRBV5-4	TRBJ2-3	CASSLEGQGPDTQYF
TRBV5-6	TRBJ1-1	CASSLGDRPPGNTEAFF
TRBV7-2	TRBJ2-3	CASGLARTDTQYF
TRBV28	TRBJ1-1	CASGTGGRGTEAFF
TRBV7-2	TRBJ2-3	CASSLVRLASTDTQYF
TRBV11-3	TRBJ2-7	CASSPGTSGYEQYF
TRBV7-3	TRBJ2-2	CASSLQGNTGELFF
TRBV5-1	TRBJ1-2	CASSPRTGESGYTF
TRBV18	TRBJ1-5	CASSPGLGDQPQHF
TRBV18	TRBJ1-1	CASTGQENTEAFF
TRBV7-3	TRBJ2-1	CASSLSLTGYNEQFF
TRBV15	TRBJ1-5	CATSSADMNQPQHF
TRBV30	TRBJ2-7	CAWSGGHAAYEQYF